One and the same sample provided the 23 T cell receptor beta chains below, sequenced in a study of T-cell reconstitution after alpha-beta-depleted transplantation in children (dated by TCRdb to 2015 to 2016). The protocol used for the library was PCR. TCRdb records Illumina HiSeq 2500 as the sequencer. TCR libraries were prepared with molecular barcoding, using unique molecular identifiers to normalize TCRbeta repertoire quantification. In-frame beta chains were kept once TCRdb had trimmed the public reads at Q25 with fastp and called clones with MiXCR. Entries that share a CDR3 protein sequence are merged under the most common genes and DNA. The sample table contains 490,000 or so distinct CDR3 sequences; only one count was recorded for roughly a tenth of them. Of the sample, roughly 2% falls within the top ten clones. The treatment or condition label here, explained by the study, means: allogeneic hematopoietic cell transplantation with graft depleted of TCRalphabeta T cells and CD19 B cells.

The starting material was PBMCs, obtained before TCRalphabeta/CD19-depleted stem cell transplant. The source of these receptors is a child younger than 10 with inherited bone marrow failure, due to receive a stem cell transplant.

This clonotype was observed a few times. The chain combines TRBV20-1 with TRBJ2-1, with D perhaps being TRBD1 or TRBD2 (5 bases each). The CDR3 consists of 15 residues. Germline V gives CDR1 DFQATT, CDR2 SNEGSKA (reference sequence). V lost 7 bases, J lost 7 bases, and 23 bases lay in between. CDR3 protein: CSVSYPPAWGNEQFF. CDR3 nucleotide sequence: TGCAGTGTTAGCTACCCCCCCGCGTGGGGGAATGAGCAGTTCTTC.

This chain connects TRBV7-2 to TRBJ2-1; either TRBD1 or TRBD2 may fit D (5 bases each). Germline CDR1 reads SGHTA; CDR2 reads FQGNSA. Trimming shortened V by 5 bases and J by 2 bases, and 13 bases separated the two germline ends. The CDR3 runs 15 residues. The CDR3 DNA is TGTGCCAGCAGCCGGGACGTCGGAACCTACAATGAGCAGTTCTTC. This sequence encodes CASSRDVGTYNEQFF. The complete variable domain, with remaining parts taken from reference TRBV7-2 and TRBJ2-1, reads GAGVSQSPSNKVTEKGKDVELRCDPISGHTALYWYRQSLGQGLEFLIYFQGNSAPDKSGLPSDRFSAERTGGSVSTLTIQRTQQEDSAVYLCASSRDVGTYNEQFFGPGTRLTVL.

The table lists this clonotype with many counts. The CDR3 region has the DNA TGTGCCATCAGTGAGGATCCTTTGACAGGGGAGGGATATGGCTACACCTTC. This codes for CAISEDPLTGEGYGYTF. The J gene is TRBJ1-2, the V gene TRBV10-3, with TRBD1 matching over 8 bases. CDR3 length: 17 amino acids. The trim removed 2 bases at V and 5 bases at J, leaving 13 bases unmatched. Germline V CDR1 and CDR2: ENHRY, SYGVKD.

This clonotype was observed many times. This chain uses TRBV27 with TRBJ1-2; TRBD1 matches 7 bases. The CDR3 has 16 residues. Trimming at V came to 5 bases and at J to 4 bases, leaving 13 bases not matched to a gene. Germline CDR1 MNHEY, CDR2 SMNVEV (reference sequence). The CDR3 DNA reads TGTGCCAGCAGTGGGGTGAGGGGACAGAATTTCTATGGCTACACCTTC. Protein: CASSGVRGQNFYGYTF.

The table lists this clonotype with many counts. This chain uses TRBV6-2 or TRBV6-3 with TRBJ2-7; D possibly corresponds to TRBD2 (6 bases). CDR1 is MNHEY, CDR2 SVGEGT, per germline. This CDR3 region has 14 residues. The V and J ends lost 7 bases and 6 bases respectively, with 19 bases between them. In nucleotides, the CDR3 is TGTGCCAGCATCCCGCGGGGCGACGTGGGCGAGCAGTACTTC. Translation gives CASIPRGDVGEQYF.

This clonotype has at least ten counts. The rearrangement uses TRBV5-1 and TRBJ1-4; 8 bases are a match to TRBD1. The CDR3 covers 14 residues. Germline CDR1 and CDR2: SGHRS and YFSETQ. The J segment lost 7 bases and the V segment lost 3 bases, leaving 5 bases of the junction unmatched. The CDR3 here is CASSSGQGVEKLFF. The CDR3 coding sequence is TGCGCCAGCAGCTCAGGACAGGGTGTTGAAAAACTGTTTTTT.

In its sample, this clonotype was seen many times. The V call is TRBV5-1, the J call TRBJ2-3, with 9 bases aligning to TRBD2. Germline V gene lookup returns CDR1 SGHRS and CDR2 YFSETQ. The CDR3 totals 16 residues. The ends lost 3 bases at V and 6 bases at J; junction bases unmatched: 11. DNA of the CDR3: TGCGCCAGCAGCTCGTCAGCGGCTAGCGGGACCGATACGCAGTATTTT. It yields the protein CASSSSAASGTDTQYF.

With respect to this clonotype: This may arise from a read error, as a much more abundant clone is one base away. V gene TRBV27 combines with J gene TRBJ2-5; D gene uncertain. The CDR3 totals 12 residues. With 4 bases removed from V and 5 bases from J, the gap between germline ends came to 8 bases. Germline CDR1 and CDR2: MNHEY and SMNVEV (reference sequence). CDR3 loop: CASSSREETQYF. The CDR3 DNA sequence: TGTGCCAGCAGTTCTAGAGAGGAGACCCAGTACTTC.

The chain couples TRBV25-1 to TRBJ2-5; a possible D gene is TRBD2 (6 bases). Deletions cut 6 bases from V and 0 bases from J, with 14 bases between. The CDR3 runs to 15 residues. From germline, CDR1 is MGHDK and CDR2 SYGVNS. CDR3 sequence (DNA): TGTGCCAGCAGCTCCGGAGGGCAGAACCAAGAGACCCAGTACTTC. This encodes CASSSGGQNQETQYF.

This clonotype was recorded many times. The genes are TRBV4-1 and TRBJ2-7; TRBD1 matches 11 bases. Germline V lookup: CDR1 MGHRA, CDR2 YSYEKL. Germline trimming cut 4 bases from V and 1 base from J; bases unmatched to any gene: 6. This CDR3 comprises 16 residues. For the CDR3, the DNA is TGCGCCAGCAGCCTGGACAGGGGGCTTATTTCCTACGAGCAGTACTTC. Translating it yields CASSLDRGLISYEQYF.

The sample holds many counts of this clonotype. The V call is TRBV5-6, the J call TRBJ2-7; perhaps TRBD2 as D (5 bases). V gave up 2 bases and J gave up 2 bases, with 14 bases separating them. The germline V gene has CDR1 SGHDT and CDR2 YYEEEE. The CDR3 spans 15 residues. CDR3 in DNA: TGTGCCAGCAGCTTCGAGGGCAGGATGCCCTACGAGCAGTACTTC. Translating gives CASSFEGRMPYEQYF.

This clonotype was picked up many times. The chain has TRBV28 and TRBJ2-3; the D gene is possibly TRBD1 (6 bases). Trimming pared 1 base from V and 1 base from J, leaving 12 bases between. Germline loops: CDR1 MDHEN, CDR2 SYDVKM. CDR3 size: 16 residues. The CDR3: CASSLYGAGGTDTQYF. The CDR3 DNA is TGTGCCAGCAGTTTATATGGGGCAGGGGGCACAGATACGCAGTATTTT. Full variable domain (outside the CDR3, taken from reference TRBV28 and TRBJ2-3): DVKVTQSSRYLVKRTGEKVFLECVQDMDHENMFWYRQDPGLGLRLIYFSYDVKMKEKGDIPEGYSVSREKKERFSLILESASTNQTSMYLCASSLYGAGGTDTQYFGPGTRLTVL.

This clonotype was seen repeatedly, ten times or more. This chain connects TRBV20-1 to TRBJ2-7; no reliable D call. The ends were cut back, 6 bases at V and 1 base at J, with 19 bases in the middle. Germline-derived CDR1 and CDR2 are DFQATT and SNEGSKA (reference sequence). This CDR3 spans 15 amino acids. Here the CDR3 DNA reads TGCAGTGCCACGGACCCAAGAGCGATTTCCTACGAGCAGTACTTC. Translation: CSATDPRAISYEQYF.

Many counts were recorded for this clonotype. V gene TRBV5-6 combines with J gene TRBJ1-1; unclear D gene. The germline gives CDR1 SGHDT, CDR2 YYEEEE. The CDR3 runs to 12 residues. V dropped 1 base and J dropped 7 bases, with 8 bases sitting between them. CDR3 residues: CASSLFGIEAFF. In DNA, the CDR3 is TGTGCCAGCAGCTTGTTCGGGATTGAAGCTTTCTTT. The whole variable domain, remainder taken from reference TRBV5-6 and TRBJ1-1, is DAGVTQSPTHLIKTRGQQVTLRCSPKSGHDTVSWYQQALGQGPQFIFQYYEEEERQRGNFPDRFSGHQFPNYSSELNVNALLLGDSALYLCASSLFGIEAFFGQGTRLTVV.

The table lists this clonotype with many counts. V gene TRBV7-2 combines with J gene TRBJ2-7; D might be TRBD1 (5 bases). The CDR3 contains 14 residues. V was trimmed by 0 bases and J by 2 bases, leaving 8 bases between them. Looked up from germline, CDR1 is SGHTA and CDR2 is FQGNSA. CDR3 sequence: CASSLAQGPYEQYF. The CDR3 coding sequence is TGTGCCAGCAGCTTAGCGCAGGGTCCCTACGAGCAGTACTTC.

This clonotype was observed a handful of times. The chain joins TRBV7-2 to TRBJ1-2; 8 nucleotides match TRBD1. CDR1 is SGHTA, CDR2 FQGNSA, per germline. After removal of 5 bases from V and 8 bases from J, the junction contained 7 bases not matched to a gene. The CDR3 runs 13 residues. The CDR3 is CASSRRTGSGYTF. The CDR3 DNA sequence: TGTGCCAGCAGCCGGAGGACAGGGTCAGGCTACACCTTC.

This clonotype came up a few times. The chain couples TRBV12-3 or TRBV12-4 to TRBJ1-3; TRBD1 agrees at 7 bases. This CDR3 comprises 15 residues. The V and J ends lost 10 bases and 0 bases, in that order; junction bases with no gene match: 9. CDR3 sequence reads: CATIRTGRSGNTIYF. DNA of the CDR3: TGTGCCACCATAAGGACAGGACGCTCTGGAAACACCATATATTTT.

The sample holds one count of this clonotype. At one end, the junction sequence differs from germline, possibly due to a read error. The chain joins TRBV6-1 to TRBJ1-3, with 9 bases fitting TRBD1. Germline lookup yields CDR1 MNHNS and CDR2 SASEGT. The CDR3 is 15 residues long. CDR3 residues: CASRSRDRAGNTLYF. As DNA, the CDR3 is TGTGCCAGCAGGAGCCGGGACAGGGCTGGAAACACCTTATATTTT.

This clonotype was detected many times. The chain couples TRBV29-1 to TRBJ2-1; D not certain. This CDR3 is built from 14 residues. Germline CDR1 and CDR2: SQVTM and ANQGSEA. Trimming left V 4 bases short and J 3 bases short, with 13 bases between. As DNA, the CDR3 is TGCAGCGTTGTGTGGGCATTAGGCTACAATGAGCAGTTCTTC. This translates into CSVVWALGYNEQFF.

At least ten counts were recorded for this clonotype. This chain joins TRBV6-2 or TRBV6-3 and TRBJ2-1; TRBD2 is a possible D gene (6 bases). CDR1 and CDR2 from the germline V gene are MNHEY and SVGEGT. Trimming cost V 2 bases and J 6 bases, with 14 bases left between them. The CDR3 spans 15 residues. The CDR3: CASSYTDRDSNEQFF. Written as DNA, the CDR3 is TGTGCCAGCAGTTACACCGACCGGGACTCCAATGAGCAGTTCTTC.

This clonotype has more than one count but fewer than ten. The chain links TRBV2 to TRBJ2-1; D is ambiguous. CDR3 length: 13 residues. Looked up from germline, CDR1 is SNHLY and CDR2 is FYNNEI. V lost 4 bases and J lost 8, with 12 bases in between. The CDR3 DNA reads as TGTGCCAGCAGTGGTCCCAGTTCCCATGAGCAGTTCTTC. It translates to CASSGPSSHEQFF.

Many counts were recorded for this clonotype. The CDR3 sequence: CASSLFGYGYTF. The CDR3 DNA reads as TGTGCCAGCAGTCTTTTCGGCTATGGCTACACCTTC. The chain employs TRBV6-1 and TRBJ1-2; D uncertain. Trimming removed 5 bases at V and 4 bases at J, with 8 bases between. CDR1 is MNHNS, CDR2 SASEGT, per germline. The CDR3 loop spans 12 amino acids.

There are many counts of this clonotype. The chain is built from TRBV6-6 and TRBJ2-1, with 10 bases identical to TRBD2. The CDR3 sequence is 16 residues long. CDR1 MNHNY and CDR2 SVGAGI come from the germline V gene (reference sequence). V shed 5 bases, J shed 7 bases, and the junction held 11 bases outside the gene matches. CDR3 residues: CASSRTPAGGPNEQFF. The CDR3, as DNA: TGTGCCAGCAGTAGAACCCCAGCGGGAGGGCCAAATGAGCAGTTCTTC.